Below, 22 T cell receptor beta chains from the same sample are listed, as sequenced in a study of shared clonotypes between healthy human individuals (dated by TCRdb to between 2020 and 2021). The receptor library was made with the immunoSEQ multiplex PCR assay. Entries here come from immuneACCESS through TCRdb and include only in-frame sequences with V and J called. Some clones fail to appear in such tables; in the studies checked, an unresolved V gene covers under half of the shortfall, and the cause of the remainder is unknown. For this sample the table gives about 2.3 million clones, of which 92% were detected only once. About 0.36% of the sample lies in the top ten. The sequencing input was naive CD4+ T cells from PBMCs. The cell subset or site label for this specimen denotes: CD45RA+ positively selected. The receptors derive from a young man in good health. Some clones in this sample may be carry-over from other donors' samples.

This clone was seen once. The chain joins TRBV9 to TRBJ2-3, with D perhaps being TRBD1 or TRBD2 (6 bases each). The CDR3 loop spans 16 amino acids. Germline CDR1 is SGDLS and CDR2 is YYNGEE. V dropped 3 bases and J dropped 6 bases, with 20 bases sitting between them. CDR3 sequence reads: CASSGRYSGGGDTQYF. Written as DNA, the CDR3 is TGTGCCAGCAGCGGGCGATATAGCGGAGGGGGGGATACGCAGTATTTT.

The V gene is TRBV21-1, the J gene TRBJ2-7; the table's D call of TRBD1 was not tested on the DNA. TRBV21-1 is classified as a pseudogene. The CDR3 has 14 amino acids. As DNA, the CDR3 is TGTGCCAGCAATCCTTTACAGGGGGGCTACGAGCAGTACTTC. Encoded protein: CASNPLQGGYEQYF.

V usage is TRBV11-2 and J usage is TRBJ2-2; TRBD1 agrees at 7 bases. J gave up 4 bases and V 1 base, and 6 bases lay outside the gene matches. Germline assignment: CDR1 SGHAT and CDR2 FQNNGV. This CDR3 contains 16 residues. CDR3 amino acids: CASSLVQGSLTGELFF. Written as DNA, the CDR3 is TGTGCCAGCAGCTTAGTACAGGGGTCCCTCACCGGGGAGCTGTTTTTT.

The V call is TRBV7-2, the J call TRBJ1-2; 10 bases line up with TRBD1. The junction had 9 bases not matched to a gene; V was cut back by 0 bases and J by 5 bases. CDR1 is SGHTA and CDR2 is FQGNSA in the germline V gene. The CDR3 length is 17 residues. Written as DNA, the CDR3 is TGTGCCAGCAGCTTAGCGGGACAGGGGTTCTTTAGGTATGGCTACACCTTC. As protein: CASSLAGQGFFRYGYTF.

J is TRBJ2-7 and V is TRBV15, with D possibly being TRBD2 (7 bases). Trimming removed 8 bases at V and 5 bases at J, with 10 bases between. In germline, CDR1 is LNHNV, CDR2 YYDKDF (reference sequence). The CDR3 has 11 amino acids. The CDR3 reads CATGRGDEQYF. CDR3 bases: TGTGCCACCGGGAGGGGGGACGAGCAGTACTTC.

This chain joins TRBV14 and TRBJ2-7, with D perhaps TRBD1 (5 bases). Germline CDR1 reads SGHDN; CDR2 reads FVKESK. This CDR3 is 12 amino acids long. V lost 6 bases and J 7 bases, leaving 13 bases between the germline ends. The CDR3 reads CASSYRGAEQYF. The CDR3 DNA reads as TGTGCCAGCAGTTATAGGGGTGCGGAGCAGTACTTC.

J is TRBJ2-2 and V is TRBV30; no reliable D call. Germline assignment: CDR1 GTSNPN and CDR2 SVGIG (reference sequence). The CDR3 runs 13 residues. Trimming took 2 bases from V and 1 from J, leaving 5 bases between them. The CDR3 loop reads CAWSWRNTGELFF. In DNA, the CDR3 is TGTGCCTGGAGTTGGCGGAACACCGGGGAGCTGTTTTTT.

The chain couples TRBV28 to TRBJ2-4; TRBD1 is a possible D gene (5 bases). Germline lookup yields CDR1 MDHEN and CDR2 SYDVKM. This CDR3 spans 17 amino acids. With 3 bases removed from V and 0 bases from J, the gap between germline ends came to 15 bases. The CDR3 loop reads CASSFSLRQPAKNIQYF. The CDR3 nucleotides read TGTGCCAGCAGTTTCAGTCTCCGACAGCCAGCCAAAAACATTCAGTACTTC.

CDR3 coding DNA: TGCGCCAGCAGTCAGCGGAAAGGACTAGCGGGAGTGGATGAGCAGTTCTTC. Amino acids: CASSQRKGLAGVDEQFF. The chain employs TRBV5-1 and TRBJ2-1; 13 bases are shared with TRBD2. The V and J ends lost 5 bases and 8 bases, in that order; junction bases with no gene match: 13. The CDR3 contains 17 residues. Germline CDR1 is SGHRS and CDR2 is YFSETQ.

This clone has a handful of counts. V gene TRBV9 combines with J gene TRBJ1-1; TRBD1 matches at 8 bases. This CDR3 is 12 amino acids long. V lost 3 bases to trimming and J lost 10 bases; unmatched junction nucleotides: 5. Germline V gene lookup returns CDR1 SGDLS and CDR2 YYNGEE. The CDR3 protein is CASSAGGQAAFF. Written as DNA, the CDR3 is TGTGCCAGCAGCGCCGGGGGACAGGCAGCTTTCTTT.

The genes are TRBV28 and TRBJ1-3; 7 nucleotides agree with TRBD1. CDR1 and CDR2 (germline): MDHEN, SYDVKM. Germline trimming cut 6 bases from V and 11 bases from J; bases unmatched to any gene: 4. The CDR3 loop spans 11 amino acids. The CDR3 coding sequence is TGTGCCAGCAGGCGGGACAGCCCCATATATTTT. Translation gives CASRRDSPIYF.

The genes are TRBV5-1 and TRBJ2-3; no clear D. The CDR3 has 15 amino acids. Germline-derived CDR1 and CDR2 are SGHRS and YFSETQ. V lost 0 bases to trimming and J lost 2 bases, with 10 bases between them. In DNA form, the CDR3 reads TGCGCCAGCAGCTTGGGTCGGGTCCCCACAGATACGCAGTATTTT. As protein: CASSLGRVPTDTQYF.

The rearrangement joins TRBV28 to TRBJ2-4; D perhaps matches TRBD2 (7 bases). Germline CDR1 MDHEN, CDR2 SYDVKM. The CDR3 is 18 residues long. Trimming shortened V by 4 bases and J by 2 bases, and 21 bases separated the two germline ends. The CDR3 protein is CASSWTRGAGRTKNIQYF. CDR3 coding DNA: TGTGCCAGCAGTTGGACCCGGGGGGCAGGACGAACCAAAAACATTCAGTACTTC. Filled out from reference TRBV28 and TRBJ2-4, the complete variable domain reads DVKVTQSSRYLVKRTGEKVFLECVQDMDHENMFWYRQDPGLGLRLIYFSYDVKMKEKGDIPEGYSVSREKKERFSLILESASTNQTSMYLCASSWTRGAGRTKNIQYFGAGTRLSVL.

This sequence joins TRBV14 and TRBJ2-1; the D gene is possibly TRBD2 (6 bases). The germline gives CDR1 SGHDN, CDR2 FVKESK. Deletions cut 4 bases from V and 0 bases from J, with 16 bases between. The CDR3 is made up of 17 amino acids. The CDR3 region is CASSLSHGSLSYNEQFF. The CDR3 DNA follows: TGTGCCAGCAGCCTTTCCCACGGGAGCCTCTCCTACAATGAGCAGTTCTTC.

In its sample, this clone was seen once. The V and J genes are TRBV5-4 and TRBJ2-3; 8 bases are a match to TRBD2. Germline assignment: CDR1 SGHNT and CDR2 YYREEE (reference sequence). V shed 3 bases and J 5 bases; nucleotides not matched to a gene: 8. The CDR3 runs to 15 residues. The CDR3 region is CASSSTAGAGDTQYF. The CDR3 DNA reads TGTGCCAGCAGCTCTACAGCGGGAGCGGGAGATACGCAGTATTTT.

The chain has TRBV2 and TRBJ2-2; no definite D call. V was shortened by 3 bases and J by 6 bases, with 14 bases between the two germline ends. This CDR3 contains 15 residues. Germline CDR1 SNHLY, CDR2 FYNNEI. The CDR3 protein is CASSDRVAWAGELFF. CDR3 sequence (DNA): TGTGCCAGCAGTGATAGGGTAGCTTGGGCCGGGGAGCTGTTTTTT.

The gene calls are TRBV11-3 and TRBJ2-1, with D perhaps matching TRBD1 (6 bases). There are 17 residues in the CDR3. Trimming cost V 1 base and J 0 bases, with 13 bases left between them. Germline-derived CDR1 and CDR2 are SGHNT and YENEEA. The CDR3 sequence: CASSLAGHRSSYNEQFF. The CDR3 region has the DNA TGTGCCAGCAGCTTAGCGGGACATAGGAGCTCCTACAATGAGCAGTTCTTC.

The chain links TRBV29-1 to TRBJ2-5; tentative D call: TRBD2 (6 bases). The ends were cut back, 4 bases at V and 5 bases at J, with 11 bases in the middle. There are 12 residues in the CDR3. Germline loops: CDR1 SQVTM, CDR2 ANQGSEA. CDR3: CSVVPGVETQYF. The DNA of the CDR3 is TGCAGCGTTGTGCCGGGGGTGGAGACCCAGTACTTC.

The chain combines TRBV5-1 with TRBJ2-5, with 7 bases that match TRBD1. CDR1 and CDR2 from the germline V gene are SGHRS and YFSETQ. This CDR3 spans 16 amino acids. V lost 0 bases to trimming and J lost 1 base; unmatched junction nucleotides: 6. In DNA, the CDR3 is TGCGCCAGCAGCTTGGGGGTTCCAGGGGGCCAAGAGACCCAGTACTTC. Its protein is CASSLGVPGGQETQYF.

This chain links TRBV7-3 with TRBJ2-7; TRBD1 matches at 9 bases. In germline, CDR1 is SGHTA, CDR2 FQGTGA. J was trimmed by 3 bases and V by 5 bases; bases with no gene match: 5. The CDR3 loop spans 14 amino acids. As DNA, the CDR3 is TGTGCCAGCAGCCAACAGGGGGCAGGCTACGAGCAGTACTTC. Translated, it gives CASSQQGAGYEQYF.

DNA for the CDR3: TGCGCCAGCAGCGCGCCCACAGGGGTGGAGACCCAGTACTTC. Translation gives CASSAPTGVETQYF. V gene TRBV4-1 combines with J gene TRBJ2-5, with TRBD1 matching 7 bases. CDR3 length: 14 amino acids. V lost 5 bases, J lost 5 bases, and 8 bases stayed unmatched. Germline V gene data show CDR1 as MGHRA and CDR2 as YSYEKL.

The V gene is TRBV2, the J gene TRBJ1-1; 10 positions agree with TRBD1. The CDR3 has 13 residues. CDR1 is SNHLY and CDR2 is FYNNEI in the germline V gene. The ends lost 1 base at V and 10 bases at J; junction bases unmatched: 3. The CDR3 sequence: CASSEVTGGSAFF. CDR3 bases: TGTGCCAGCAGTGAAGTGACAGGGGGCTCAGCTTTCTTT.